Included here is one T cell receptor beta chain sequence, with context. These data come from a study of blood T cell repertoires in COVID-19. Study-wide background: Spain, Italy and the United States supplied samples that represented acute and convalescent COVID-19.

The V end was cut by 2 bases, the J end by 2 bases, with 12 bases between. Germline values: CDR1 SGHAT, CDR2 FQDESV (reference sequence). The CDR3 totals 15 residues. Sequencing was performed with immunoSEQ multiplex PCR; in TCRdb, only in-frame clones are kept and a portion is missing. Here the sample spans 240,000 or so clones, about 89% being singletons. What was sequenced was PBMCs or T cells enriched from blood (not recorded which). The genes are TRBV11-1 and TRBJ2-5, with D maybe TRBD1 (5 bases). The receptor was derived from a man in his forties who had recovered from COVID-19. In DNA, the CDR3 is TGTGCCAGCAGCTTATGGCGACAGATTCAAGAGACCCAGTACTTC. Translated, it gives CASSLWRQIQETQYF.